The rows below give T cell receptor beta chains drawn from one sample of a study of blood T cell repertoires in COVID-19. Data came from immunoSEQ multiplex PCR; TCRdb stores just in-frame clones and leaves some out. The sample consists of around 200,000 clones, roughly 80% of them appearing once. Material for sequencing was peripheral blood. The receptors come from a human donor in a cohort sampled during active COVID-19. Both conserved end residues are part of each CDR3. Fields, in order: D gene, J gene, clone size, V gene, CDR3 DNA, CDR3 protein. A D gene is named only where the DNA matches it firmly. Clone size appears in some rows only: once, few, many, or a class for an expanded clone.

.	TRBJ2-3	few	TRBV11-3	TGTGCCAGCAGCTTAGGGGGGGGCCGTGGAGATACGCAGTATTTT	CASSLGGGRGDTQYF
TRBD2	TRBJ2-1	.	TRBV24-1	TGTGCCACCAGTGTTCCGGGACTAGCTGCTGAGCAGTTCTTC	CATSVPGLAAEQFF
TRBD2	TRBJ2-7	.	TRBV7-3	TGTGCCAGCAGCTACGGACTAGCGGGAGTCGGCGAGCAGTACTTC	CASSYGLAGVGEQYF
TRBD2	TRBJ2-3	.	TRBV24-1	TGTGCCACTAGCGGGGATCAGACAGATACGCAGTATTTT	CATSGDQTDTQYF
TRBD2	TRBJ2-1	.	TRBV3-1/TRBV3-2	TGTGCCAGCAGCCAAGTGTTAGCGGGATTCAGTGAGCAGTTCTTC	CASSQVLAGFSEQFF
TRBD1	TRBJ1-1	.	TRBV19	TGTGCCAGTAGTGCCCTCGGACAGGGGAACACTGAAGCTTTCTTT	CASSALGQGNTEAFF
.	TRBJ1-2	.	TRBV15	TGTGCCACCCAAACCATCCACGGGCAGGGCAACCAGGGGTATGGCTACACCTTC	CATQTIHGQGNQGYGYTF
TRBD2	TRBJ2-7	.	TRBV30	TGTGCCTGGGGACTAGCGGGAACCTACGAGCAGTACTTC	CAWGLAGTYEQYF
.	TRBJ1-2	.	TRBV25-1	TGTGCCAGCCGGTCAGGGGCCGACTATGGCTACACCTTC	CASRSGADYGYTF
TRBD1	TRBJ1-2	.	TRBV4-1	TGCGCCAGCAGTTTCGGACAGGGCCACGATGGCTACACCTTC	CASSFGQGHDGYTF
.	TRBJ1-3	few	TRBV30	TGTGCCTGGAGGGTGGACGGGATCTCTGGAAACACCATATATTTT	CAWRVDGISGNTIYF
TRBD1	TRBJ2-7	once	TRBV6-5	TGTGCCAGCAGTTTCTCACCGGGACAGGGTGGCGAGCAGTACTTC	CASSFSPGQGGEQYF
.	TRBJ2-1	.	TRBV4-1	TGCGCCAGCAGCCAAGTATCGAAACATCCCTACAATGAGCAGTTCTTC	CASSQVSKHPYNEQFF
TRBD2	TRBJ2-7	.	TRBV28	TGTGCCAGCAGTTTAACCGCTAGCGGGAGTCACTACGAGCAGTACTTC	CASSLTASGSHYEQYF